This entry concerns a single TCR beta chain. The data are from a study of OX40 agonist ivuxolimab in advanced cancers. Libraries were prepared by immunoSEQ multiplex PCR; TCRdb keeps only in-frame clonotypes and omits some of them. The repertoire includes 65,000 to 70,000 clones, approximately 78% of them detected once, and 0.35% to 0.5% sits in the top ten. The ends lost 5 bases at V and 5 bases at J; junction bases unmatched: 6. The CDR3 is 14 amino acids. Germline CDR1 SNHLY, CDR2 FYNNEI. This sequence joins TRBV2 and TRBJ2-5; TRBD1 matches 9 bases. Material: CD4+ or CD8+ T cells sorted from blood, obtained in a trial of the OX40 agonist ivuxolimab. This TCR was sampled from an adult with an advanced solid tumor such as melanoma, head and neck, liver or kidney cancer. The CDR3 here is CASSFPTGGETQYF. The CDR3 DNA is TGTGCCAGCAGTTTCCCGACAGGGGGGGAGACCCAGTACTTC.